The next 30 T cell receptor beta chains were all read from a single sample in a study of blood T cell repertoires in COVID-19. Assay: immunoSEQ multiplex PCR; the TCRdb copy retains only in-frame clones and omits some. Of approximately 350,000 clones in the sample, around 91% were seen once. Sequencing used peripheral blood. The receptors were sampled from a woman younger than 35 who had recovered from COVID-19.

This chain links TRBV11-2 with TRBJ1-4; maybe TRBD1 (6 bases). Trimming cost V 5 bases and J 9 bases, with 19 bases left between them. Germline CDR1 SGHAT, CDR2 FQNNGV. This CDR3 has 15 amino acids. The CDR3 nucleotides are TGTGCCAGCAGCCGACCCGGGACAATAAGGAAAAAACTGTTTTTT. This sequence encodes CASSRPGTIRKKLFF.

V is TRBV15 and J is TRBJ2-2; the D gene is possibly TRBD1 (5 bases). Germline V gene lookup returns CDR1 LNHNV and CDR2 YYDKDF (reference sequence). The CDR3 consists of 16 residues. Between the trimmed V and J ends, which lost 0 bases and 6 bases, there was a span of 14 bases. The CDR3 region has the DNA TGTGCCACCAGCAGAGATAGGGCAGGGTGGTCCGGGGAGCTGTTTTTT. This encodes CATSRDRAGWSGELFF.

The chain's CDR3 is CASSGGDSATNTDTQYF. The CDR3 DNA sequence: TGCGCCAGCAGTGGGGGGGACAGCGCGACCAACACAGATACGCAGTATTTT. This sequence joins TRBV10-1 and TRBJ2-3, with a tentative D call TRBD1 (7 bases). V was pared by 4 bases and J by 2 bases, with 19 bases between. The CDR3 is made up of 17 amino acids. Germline assignment: CDR1 WNHNN and CDR2 SYGVQD (reference sequence).

This clone was observed once. This rearrangement joins TRBV11-3 to TRBJ1-1; D is undetermined. This CDR3 is 14 amino acids long. Germline-derived CDR1 and CDR2 are SGHNT and YENEEA. Trimming shortened V by 5 bases and J by 7 bases, and 17 bases separated the two germline ends. Here the CDR3 reads CASSPLTDTGEAFF. CDR3 in DNA: TGTGCCAGCAGCCCTCTCACTGACACTGGTGAAGCTTTCTTT. The full variable domain, its missing parts supplied by reference TRBV11-3 and TRBJ1-1, is EAGVVQSPRYKIIEKKQPVAFWCNPISGHNTLYWYLQNLGQGPELLIRYENEEAVDDSQLPKDRFSAERLKGVDSTLKIQPAELGDSAVYLCASSPLTDTGEAFFGQGTRLTVV.

The chain uses TRBV7-8 and TRBJ2-7; 9 nucleotides align to TRBD2. The CDR3 runs to 15 residues. Unmatched junction bases numbered 11, after V lost 6 bases and J lost 5 bases. Germline V gene sequence: CDR1 SGHVS, CDR2 FQNEAQ. DNA for the CDR3: TGTGCCAGCAGTTATTTCTTAGCGGGAGTACACGAGCAGTACGTC. It translates to CASSYFLAGVHEQYV.

J is TRBJ1-2 and V is TRBV19; D gene ambiguous. This CDR3 has 17 amino acids. Trimming took 7 bases from V and 5 from J, leaving 26 bases between them. Germline V gene data show CDR1 as LNHDA and CDR2 as SQIVND (reference sequence). CDR3 coding DNA: TGTGCCAGTACCACCTCAGAAGGAGGGAACCTGGGGTATGGCTACACCTTC. Translated: CASTTSEGGNLGYGYTF.

V usage is TRBV3-1 (or the pseudogene TRBV3-2) and J usage is TRBJ1-4; unclear D gene. With 4 bases removed from V and 0 bases from J, the gap between germline ends came to 9 bases. The germline CDR1 and CDR2 sequences are LGHDT and YNNKEL (reference sequence). The CDR3 is 15 amino acids. DNA of the CDR3: TGTGCCAGCAGCCCCCGACTAGCAACTAATGAAAAACTGTTTTTT. Protein product: CASSPRLATNEKLFF.

This chain links TRBV4-1 with TRBJ2-3, with TRBD2 identical over 11 bases. Germline lookup yields CDR1 MGHRA and CDR2 YSYEKL. The trim removed 1 base at V and 4 bases at J, leaving 7 bases unmatched. The CDR3 runs 17 residues. The CDR3 sequence: CASSQVSSGRVADTQYF. In DNA, the CDR3 is TGCGCCAGCAGCCAAGTCAGTAGCGGGAGGGTTGCAGATACGCAGTATTTT.

The rearrangement joins TRBV11-3 to TRBJ2-5; 9 nucleotides match TRBD2. The CDR3 has 16 residues. Germline V gene sequence: CDR1 SGHNT, CDR2 YENEEA. V lost 1 base, J lost 5 bases, and 8 bases stayed unmatched. The CDR3 reads CASSLGAGGPEETQYF. The CDR3 DNA reads TGTGCCAGCAGCTTAGGTGCGGGAGGGCCCGAGGAGACCCAGTACTTC.

The chain has TRBV30 and TRBJ2-2; D remains ambiguous. Germline-derived CDR1 and CDR2 are GTSNPN and SVGIG (reference sequence). The CDR3 is 15 amino acids. With 2 bases removed from V and 6 bases from J, the gap between germline ends came to 16 bases. CDR3 residues: CAWSLRKVGPGELFF. The CDR3 coding sequence is TGTGCCTGGAGTTTGCGGAAGGTCGGTCCCGGGGAGCTGTTTTTT.

CDR3 in amino acids: CASSYLPGTSGRNIQYF. CDR3 sequence (DNA): TGTGCCAGCAGTTACCTCCCCGGGACTAGCGGGCGAAACATTCAGTACTTC. The rearrangement links TRBV6-2 or TRBV6-3 to TRBJ2-4; 12 bases are a match to TRBD2. V was pared by 2 bases and J by 6 bases, with 8 bases of the junction left unmatched. Germline assignment: CDR1 MNHEY and CDR2 SVGEGT. CDR3 length: 17 amino acids.

The rearrangement joins TRBV11-2 to TRBJ1-1, with D possibly being TRBD1 (6 bases). The V end lost 1 base, the J end lost 7 bases, and 19 bases lay between the germline ends. The CDR3 runs 16 residues. The germline gives CDR1 SGHAT, CDR2 FQNNGV. CDR3 sequence reads: CASSLGPRGPFLEAFF. As DNA, the CDR3 is TGTGCCAGCAGCTTAGGCCCCAGGGGTCCCTTCCTTGAAGCTTTCTTT.

The chain employs TRBV5-1 and TRBJ1-6; maybe TRBD1 (6 bases). Germline CDR1 is SGHRS and CDR2 is YFSETQ. V lost 0 bases and J 1 base, leaving 8 bases between the germline ends. The CDR3 length is 16 residues. In DNA form, the CDR3 reads TGCGCCAGCAGCTTGGCAGGGGTATCCTATAATTCACCCCTCCACTTT. It is translated as CASSLAGVSYNSPLHF.

The V gene is TRBV10-3, the J gene TRBJ2-1, with 8 bases identical to TRBD2. Losses at the gene ends were 6 bases for V and 6 bases for J; bases not matched to a gene: 16. The CDR3 is 17 residues long. Germline CDR1 and CDR2: ENHRY and SYGVKD. The CDR3 region is CAISPGGRTVAPNEQFF. The CDR3 bases are TGTGCCATCAGCCCAGGCGGGAGGACAGTAGCCCCCAATGAGCAGTTCTTC.

This chain connects TRBV9 to TRBJ2-1; the match to TRBD2 covers 8 bases. Germline V gene lookup returns CDR1 SGDLS and CDR2 YYNGEE. V lost 2 bases and J lost 6; bases outside the gene matches: 7. The CDR3 sequence is 15 residues long. The CDR3 DNA reads as TGTGCCAGCAGCGTCCTGGCTAGCGGGTTCAATGAGCAGTTCTTC. Amino acid sequence: CASSVLASGFNEQFF.

A single count supports this clone. The V gene is TRBV24-1, the J gene TRBJ1-5, with 10 positions matching TRBD1. Trimming took 4 bases from V and 4 from J; bases not matched to a gene: 6. CDR1 and CDR2 from the germline V gene are KGHDR and SFDVKD. This CDR3 has 16 residues. The CDR3 region has the DNA TGTGCCACCAGTGACCCCAGACAGGGGGCGAATCAGCCCCAGCATTTT. Translation gives CATSDPRQGANQPQHF.

This chain connects TRBV4-1 to TRBJ2-5; D perhaps matches TRBD2 (5 bases). CDR3 size: 14 residues. CDR1 is MGHRA, CDR2 YSYEKL, per germline. The germline V and J ends were trimmed by 0 bases and 5 bases, with 10 bases remaining between them. The CDR3 reads CASSQDNQRETQYF. In DNA form, the CDR3 reads TGCGCCAGCAGCCAAGACAACCAGCGGGAGACCCAGTACTTC.

The J gene is TRBJ2-1, the V gene TRBV29-1; TRBD1 matches at 10 bases. Germline trimming cut 7 bases from V and 12 bases from J; bases unmatched to any gene: 15. CDR3 size: 14 residues. Germline values: CDR1 SQVTM, CDR2 ANQGSEA. In DNA form, the CDR3 reads TGCAGCGCTGCCCGGGACAGGGGTCCAATGAGGCAGTTCTTC. Translated: CSAARDRGPMRQFF.

The chain couples TRBV19 to TRBJ1-4, with D hard to call. V lost 3 bases and J lost 5, with 4 bases in between. CDR1 LNHDA and CDR2 SQIVND come from the germline V gene (reference sequence). CDR3 size: 12 residues. The CDR3 is CASSILNEKLFF. In DNA form, the CDR3 reads TGTGCCAGTAGTATTTTAAATGAAAAACTGTTTTTT.

The chain links TRBV5-5 to TRBJ2-1, with D unclear. Germline V gene lookup returns CDR1 SGHKS and CDR2 YYEKEE (reference sequence). The CDR3 is 13 amino acids. Between the trimmed V and J ends, which lost 7 bases and 7 bases, there was a span of 15 bases. The CDR3, as DNA: TGTGCCAGCCGCGATTGGAACGGGAATGAGCAGTTCTTC. Its translation: CASRDWNGNEQFF. Filled out from reference TRBV5-5 and TRBJ2-1, the complete variable domain reads DAGVTQSPTHLIKTRGQQVTLRCSPISGHKSVSWYQQVLGQGPQFIFQYYEKEERGRGNFPDRFSARQFPNYSSELNVNALLLGDSALYLCASRDWNGNEQFFGPGTRLTVL.

The chain links TRBV5-4 to TRBJ1-2, with 7 nucleotides matching TRBD1. In germline, CDR1 is SGHNT, CDR2 YYREEE (reference sequence). The CDR3 has 16 amino acids. Germline trimming cut 4 bases from V and 4 bases from J; bases unmatched to any gene: 13. Here the CDR3 DNA reads TGTGCCAGCAGCCGCCAGACAGGGAATGACCTCTATGGCTACACCTTC. Translating it yields CASSRQTGNDLYGYTF.

The rearrangement links TRBV15 to TRBJ1-6; D is possibly TRBD1 (6 bases). Trimming stripped 9 bases from V and 0 bases from J, with 9 bases between. Per the germline V gene, CDR1 is LNHNV and CDR2 is YYDKDF (reference sequence). The CDR3 is 14 amino acids. CDR3 in DNA: TGTGCCACAACGGACAGCTCCTATAATTCACCCCTCCACTTT. It is translated as CATTDSSYNSPLHF.

The chain uses TRBV2 and TRBJ1-1; D might be TRBD1 (5 bases). This CDR3 comprises 13 residues. The germline V gene has CDR1 SNHLY and CDR2 FYNNEI. Between the trimmed V and J ends, which lost 3 bases and 5 bases, there was a span of 10 bases. The CDR3 sequence: CASSDRPGTEAFF. The CDR3 DNA is TGTGCCAGCAGTGATCGGCCAGGGACTGAAGCTTTCTTT.

The CDR3 reads CASSMRVQRTEAFF. CDR3 nucleotides: TGTGCCAGTAGTATGCGGGTACAACGCACTGAAGCTTTCTTT. V is TRBV19 and J is TRBJ1-1; D is ambiguous. The CDR3 loop spans 14 amino acids. Germline V gene sequence: CDR1 LNHDA, CDR2 SQIVND (reference sequence). Trimming removed 3 bases from V and 4 bases from J, with 12 bases in between.

Only one count was recorded for this clone. CDR3 DNA: TGTGCCATCAGTGAGTCGTGGCGGGAGCGCGAGCAGTACGTC. It codes for CAISESWREREQYV. This sequence joins TRBV10-3 and TRBJ2-7; TRBD2 matches 7 bases. J lost 6 bases, V lost 0 bases, and 5 bases had no gene match. The CDR3 is 14 amino acids. The germline gives CDR1 ENHRY, CDR2 SYGVKD.

The chain combines TRBV11-3 with TRBJ1-4, with a tentative D call TRBD1 (6 bases). V was trimmed by 6 bases and J by 8 bases, leaving 13 bases between them. CDR3 size: 13 residues. CDR1 is SGHNT and CDR2 is YENEEA in the germline V gene. CDR3 nucleotides: TGTGCCAGCAGATCCCTGGACAGCGAAAAACTGTTTTTT. Translation gives CASRSLDSEKLFF.

The chain recombines TRBV19 with TRBJ2-5; 9 bases align to TRBD1. The CDR3 contains 13 residues. With V trimmed by 8 bases and J by 5 bases, 6 bases remained unmatched. CDR1 and CDR2 from the germline V gene are LNHDA and SQIVND (reference sequence). CDR3 in amino acids: CASAPTGGETQYF. The CDR3 DNA follows: TGTGCCAGTGCTCCGACAGGGGGTGAGACCCAGTACTTC.

V usage is TRBV10-3 and J usage is TRBJ2-3; 9 positions match TRBD1. Per the germline V gene, CDR1 is ENHRY and CDR2 is SYGVKD. The V segment lost 6 bases and the J segment 4 bases; nucleotides outside the gene matches: 17. The CDR3 is 18 amino acids. The CDR3 nucleotides are TGTGCCATCAGGGATAGCCGGGGCCCCGGGACAGGGCCAGATACGCAGTATTTT. It is translated as CAIRDSRGPGTGPDTQYF.

This clone appeared a few times. This chain joins TRBV19 and TRBJ1-4; no clear D. Germline V gene lookup returns CDR1 LNHDA and CDR2 SQIVND (reference sequence). The CDR3 runs 15 residues. V was pared by 3 bases and J by 4 bases, with 12 bases between. DNA for the CDR3: TGTGCCAGTAGTATGAAGCGGGTAGATAATGAAAAACTGTTTTTT. It specifies CASSMKRVDNEKLFF.

This clone was counted once. The J gene is TRBJ2-7, the V gene TRBV5-3, with TRBD2 identical over 7 bases. TRBV5-3 is classed as an ORF, of uncertain function. The V gene end was trimmed by 2 bases and the J gene end by 4 bases; junction bases not matched to a gene: 12. The CDR3 covers 16 residues. CDR3 coding DNA: TGTGCCAGAAGCTTCCTACGCGGGGGTTGCCCGTACGAGCAGTACGTC. Encoded protein: CARSFLRGGCPYEQYV.